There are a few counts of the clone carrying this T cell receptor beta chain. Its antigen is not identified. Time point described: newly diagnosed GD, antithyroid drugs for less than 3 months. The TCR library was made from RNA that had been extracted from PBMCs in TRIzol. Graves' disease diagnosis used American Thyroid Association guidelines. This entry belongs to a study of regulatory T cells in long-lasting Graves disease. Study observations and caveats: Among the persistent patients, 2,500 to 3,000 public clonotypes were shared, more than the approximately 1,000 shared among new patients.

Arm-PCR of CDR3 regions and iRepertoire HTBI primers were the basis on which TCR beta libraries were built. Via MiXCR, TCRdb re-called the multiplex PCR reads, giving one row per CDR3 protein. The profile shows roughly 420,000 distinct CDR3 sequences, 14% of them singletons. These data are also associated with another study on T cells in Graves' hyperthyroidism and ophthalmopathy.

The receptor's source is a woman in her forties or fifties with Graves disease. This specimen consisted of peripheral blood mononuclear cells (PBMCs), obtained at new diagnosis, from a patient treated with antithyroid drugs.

This CDR3 is CASSPGQGSGPQHF. The CDR3 DNA follows: TGTGCCAGCTCACCGGGGCAGGGGAGTGGGCCCCAGCATTTT. V and J are TRBV18 and TRBJ1-5, with a tentative D call TRBD1 (6 bases). This CDR3 has 14 residues. The V end was cut by 3 bases, the J end by 9 bases, with 15 bases between. Germline values: CDR1 KGHSH, CDR2 LQKENI.